One sample yielded the 2 T cell receptor beta chains listed below, sequenced in a study of OX40 agonist ivuxolimab in advanced cancers. TCRdb's copy holds only in-frame clones and misses some; the assay was immunoSEQ multiplex PCR. The table has 40,000 to 60,000 clones, about 80% seen once. The specimen comprised CD4+ or CD8+ T cells sorted from blood, sampled in a trial of the OX40 agonist ivuxolimab. The source is an adult with an advanced solid tumor such as melanoma, head and neck, liver or kidney cancer.

This clone has only one observation. The chain couples TRBV6-1 to TRBJ2-1; D is possibly TRBD1 (6 bases). The length of the CDR3 is 13 residues. Germline V CDR1 and CDR2: MNHNS, SASEGT. Trimming pared 4 bases from V and 4 bases from J, leaving 8 bases between. The CDR3 here is CASSVDRYNEQFF. The CDR3, as DNA: TGTGCCAGCAGTGTTGACAGGTACAATGAGCAGTTCTTC.

The rearrangement links TRBV2 to TRBJ2-7; tentatively, D is TRBD1 (5 bases). Germline V gene data show CDR1 as SNHLY and CDR2 as FYNNEI. Trimming took off 6 bases at V and 2 bases at J, with 14 bases between the two ends. The CDR3 consists of 14 residues. The CDR3 DNA sequence: TGTGCCAGCAGAAGGGGTAGTCAGACCTACGAGCAGTACTTC. Its translation is CASRRGSQTYEQYF. Looking up the rest from reference TRBV2 and TRBJ2-7 gives the full variable domain: EPEVTQTPSHQVTQMGQEVILRCVPISNHLYFYWYRQILGQKVEFLVSFYNNEISEKSEIFDDQFSVERPDGSNFTLKIRSTKLEDSAMYFCASRRGSQTYEQYFGPGTRLTVT.